A single sample gave rise to the 3 T cell receptor beta chains below, sequenced in a study of shared clonotypes between healthy human individuals. Libraries were prepared by immunoSEQ multiplex PCR; TCRdb keeps only in-frame clonotypes and omits some of them. Altogether more than 2 million clones are present, roughly 94% being singletons, with the ten largest covering 0.1% to 0.15%. What was sequenced was naive CD4+ T cells sorted from blood. The subset is: CD45RA+ positively selected. The receptors come from a man aged 18 to 29 in good health.

The gene calls are TRBV5-1 and TRBJ2-3; a weak D match, TRBD2 (6 bases). CDR3 length: 17 residues. Germline assignment: CDR1 SGHRS and CDR2 YFSETQ. Between the trimmed V and J ends, which lost 0 bases and 2 bases, there was a span of 16 bases. In DNA form, the CDR3 reads TGCGCCAGCAGCTTGGGGACTACCAACAGTCCCACAGATACGCAGTATTTT. Translated: CASSLGTTNSPTDTQYF.

The chain couples TRBV30 to TRBJ2-3; 8 bases are a match to TRBD2. Germline V gene lookup returns CDR1 GTSNPN and CDR2 SVGIG (reference sequence). V shed 4 bases and J 7 bases; nucleotides not matched to a gene: 16. This CDR3 is 16 amino acids long. The chain's CDR3 is CAWTWKAGAGKNTQYF. CDR3 nucleotides: TGTGCCTGGACATGGAAAGCGGGAGCGGGAAAGAATACGCAGTATTTT.

In nucleotides, the CDR3 is TGTGCCAGCAGTGAATTCGGAGAGAAGCAGTTCTTC. Protein: CASSEFGEKQFF. This sequence joins TRBV6-1 and TRBJ2-1; D is unresolved. CDR1 is MNHNS and CDR2 is SASEGT in the germline V gene. The CDR3 contains 12 residues. V lost 2 bases and J lost 11, with 10 bases in between.